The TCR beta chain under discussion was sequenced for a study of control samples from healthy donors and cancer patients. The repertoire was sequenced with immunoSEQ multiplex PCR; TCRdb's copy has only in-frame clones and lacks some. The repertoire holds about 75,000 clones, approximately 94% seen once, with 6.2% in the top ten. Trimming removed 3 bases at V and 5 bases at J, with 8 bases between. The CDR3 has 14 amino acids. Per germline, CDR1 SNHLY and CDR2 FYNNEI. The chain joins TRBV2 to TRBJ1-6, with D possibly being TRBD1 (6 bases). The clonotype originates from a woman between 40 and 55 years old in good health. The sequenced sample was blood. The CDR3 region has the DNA TGTGCCAGCAGTGATCGGACAGATAATTCACCCCTCCACTTT. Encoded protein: CASSDRTDNSPLHF.